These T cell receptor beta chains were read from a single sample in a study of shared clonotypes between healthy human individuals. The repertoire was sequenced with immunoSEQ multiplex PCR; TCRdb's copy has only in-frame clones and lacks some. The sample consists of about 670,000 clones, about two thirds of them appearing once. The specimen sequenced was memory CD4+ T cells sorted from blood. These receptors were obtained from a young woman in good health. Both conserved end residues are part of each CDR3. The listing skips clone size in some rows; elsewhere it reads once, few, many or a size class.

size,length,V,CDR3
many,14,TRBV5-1,CASSPGTGGLIMHF
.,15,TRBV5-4,CASSLGGSGGYGYTF
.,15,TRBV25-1,CASSEYRTGAGGYTF
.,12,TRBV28,CASSLYPGELFF
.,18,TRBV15,CATSSASGLLSSSYEQYF
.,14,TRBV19,CASSTQTGGTEAFF
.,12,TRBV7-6,CASSLVGDGYTF
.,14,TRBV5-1,CASSPGQATDTQYF
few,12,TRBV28,CASSLMSYEQYF
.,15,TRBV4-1,CASSQVWTSGNTIYF
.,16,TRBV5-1,CASSPGLAGTLETQYF
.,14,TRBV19,CASSILSYDTEAFF
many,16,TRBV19,CASMGGQGRADQPQHF
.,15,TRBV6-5,CASSSPRTSGYEQYF
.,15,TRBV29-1,CSVTGTTGAGNTIYF
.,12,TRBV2,CASSTDSYEQYF
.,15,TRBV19,CASSIGPAPNYGYTF
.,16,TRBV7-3,CASSLRMTGSTDTQYF
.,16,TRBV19,CASSIRDRALYQPQHF
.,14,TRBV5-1,CASSLEPVYYEQYF
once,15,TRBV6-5,CASSYGGLGTYEQYF
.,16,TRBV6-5,CASSYSSLAGGYEQYF
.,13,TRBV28,CATKDPANEKLFF
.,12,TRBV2,CASRWGGDEQFF
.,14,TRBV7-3,CASSPQAGEDTQYF
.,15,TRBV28,CASSPTVPPYNEQFF
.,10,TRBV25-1,CASGGTEAFF
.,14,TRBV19,CASSLRGKGETQYF
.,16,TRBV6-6,CASTDGGRGSGNTIYF
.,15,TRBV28,CASSSPPGQGEKQYF